What follows are 32 T cell receptor beta chains derived from one specimen sequenced in a study of cytomegalovirus exposure and HLA in healthy donors. The PCR had 60 Vbeta and 13 Jbeta primers. Clones were sequenced by immunoSEQ multiplex PCR, and TCRdb holds only the in-frame ones, with some missing. The table lists fewer than 200,000 clones, 60% to 80% of them singletons. The specimen was PBMCs. Every receptor here comes from a man between 18 and 35 years old in good health and CMV-seropositive.

This chain joins TRBV5-1 and TRBJ2-7; 7 nucleotides align to TRBD1. There are 13 residues in the CDR3. CDR1 is SGHRS, CDR2 YFSETQ, per germline. J was trimmed by 3 bases and V by 4 bases; bases with no gene match: 4. The CDR3 region is CASSGTEGYEQYF. CDR3 coding DNA: TGCGCCAGCAGCGGGACAGAAGGCTACGAGCAGTACTTC.

This clone was seen just once. This rearrangement joins TRBV6-1 to TRBJ2-1, with TRBD1 as a possible D gene (5 bases). The CDR3 covers 16 residues. CDR1 and CDR2 (germline): MNHNS, SASEGT. V was shortened by 3 bases and J by 6 bases, with 18 bases between the two germline ends. The CDR3 DNA follows: TGTGCCAGCAGTGACCTTGGCAGGGATAGAATCAATGAGCAGTTCTTC. Translated, it gives CASSDLGRDRINEQFF.

J is TRBJ1-1 and V is TRBV16; possibly TRBD1 for D (6 bases). This CDR3 has 13 amino acids. Deletions cut 4 bases from V and 4 bases from J, with 10 bases between. Germline V CDR1 and CDR2: KGHSY, FQNENV. The CDR3 here is CASSPRGVTEAFF. CDR3 coding DNA: TGTGCCAGCAGCCCCAGGGGTGTCACTGAAGCTTTCTTT.

This clone has a handful of counts. V gene TRBV19 combines with J gene TRBJ1-1; 8 bases agree with TRBD1. The CDR3 is 15 residues long. The V gene end was trimmed by 5 bases and the J gene end by 5 bases; junction bases not matched to a gene: 10. The germline CDR1 and CDR2 sequences are LNHDA and SQIVND (reference sequence). The CDR3 spells CASSPLRGQRTEAFF. CDR3 sequence (DNA): TGTGCCAGTAGTCCCCTCAGGGGGCAAAGAACTGAAGCTTTCTTT.

This clone occurred once. The V call is TRBV15, the J call TRBJ2-5; TRBD2 might be the D (6 bases). Germline V lookup: CDR1 LNHNV, CDR2 YYDKDF (reference sequence). This CDR3 comprises 14 residues. Trimming took off 0 bases at V and 5 bases at J, with 10 bases between the two ends. The CDR3, as DNA: TGTGCCACCAGCAGAGATGTGGGGGGTGAGACCCAGTACTTC. Its protein product is CATSRDVGGETQYF.

The chain employs TRBV6-6 and TRBJ2-7, with D uncertain. CDR3 length: 14 amino acids. V was trimmed by 5 bases and J by 2 bases, leaving 13 bases between them. Germline V gives CDR1 MNHNY, CDR2 SVGAGI (reference sequence). The CDR3 DNA reads as TGTGCCAGCAGTGGCCAGGCTCGCACCTACGAGCAGTACTTC. Its translation: CASSGQARTYEQYF.

Only a few counts were recorded for this clone. The chain employs TRBV7-9 and TRBJ1-1; 7 positions match TRBD1. The CDR3 is made up of 12 amino acids. Germline CDR1 reads SEHNR; CDR2 reads FQNEAQ (reference sequence). With V trimmed by 7 bases and J by 3 bases, 2 bases remained unmatched. CDR3 DNA: TGTGCCAGCAACAGGGGAGACACTGAAGCTTTCTTT. Translation gives CASNRGDTEAFF.

The chain employs TRBV6-1 and TRBJ1-6; weak D call: TRBD1 (6 bases). The germline gives CDR1 MNHNS, CDR2 SASEGT. Trimming removed 6 bases at V and 8 bases at J, with 17 bases between. The CDR3 length is 15 residues. The chain's CDR3 is CASRMGAKEDSPLHF. In DNA form, the CDR3 reads TGTGCCAGCAGGATGGGGGCGAAGGAGGATTCACCCCTCCACTTT.

The chain employs TRBV27 and TRBJ1-2; D may be TRBD1 (5 bases). The germline CDR1 and CDR2 sequences are MNHEY and SMNVEV (reference sequence). The V end lost 1 base, the J end lost 2 bases, and 11 bases lay between the germline ends. CDR3 length: 15 residues. The CDR3 bases are TGTGCCAGCAGTTTATGGGGCAATGCAAACTATGGCTACACCTTC. Its protein is CASSLWGNANYGYTF.

The count of this clone is one. This chain joins TRBV13 and TRBJ2-5, with D possibly TRBD2 on 6 matching bases. Deletions cut 4 bases from V and 2 bases from J, with 8 bases between. The germline CDR1 and CDR2 sequences are PRHDT and FYEKMQ (reference sequence). The CDR3 length is 13 residues. CDR3 loop: CASSSGLQETQYF. CDR3 in DNA: TGTGCCAGCAGCTCGGGACTGCAAGAGACCCAGTACTTC.

The chain joins TRBV6-6 to TRBJ1-2, with 9 bases aligning to TRBD1. CDR1 MNHNY and CDR2 SVGAGI come from the germline V gene (reference sequence). V was clipped by 5 bases and J by 8 bases; unmatched bases: 12. The CDR3 has 15 residues. The CDR3 DNA reads as TGTGCCAGCAGTCAACTCACAGGGGGCGCAAGAGGCTACACCTTC. It encodes CASSQLTGGARGYTF.

V gene TRBV9 combines with J gene TRBJ2-7, with TRBD1 identical over 7 bases. Germline lookup yields CDR1 SGDLS and CDR2 YYNGEE. J gave up 2 bases and V 0 bases, and 8 bases lay outside the gene matches. CDR3 length equals 16 residues. The chain's CDR3 is CASSVEAGGVTYEQYF. CDR3 bases: TGTGCCAGCAGCGTAGAGGCAGGGGGAGTGACCTACGAGCAGTACTTC.

This chain uses TRBV2 with TRBJ1-5; 7 bases line up with TRBD1. The CDR3 length is 13 residues. V dropped 8 bases and J dropped 5; count of bases not matched to a gene: 6. CDR1 and CDR2 (germline): SNHLY, FYNNEI. CDR3: CASEQGSHQPQHF. DNA for the CDR3: TGTGCCAGCGAACAGGGGTCCCATCAGCCCCAGCATTTT.

This clone showed up just a few times. V is TRBV7-2 and J is TRBJ1-1; 11 nucleotides match TRBD1. The germline V gene encodes CDR1 SGHTA and CDR2 FQGNSA. CDR3 length: 14 residues. The ends lost 5 bases at V and 7 bases at J; junction bases unmatched: 6. CDR3 nucleotides: TGTGCCAGCAGCCCCCGGACAGGGGGCTATGAAGCTTTCTTT. Its protein product is CASSPRTGGYEAFF.

The chain joins TRBV29-1 to TRBJ2-1; TRBD2 aligns across 15 bases. CDR3 length: 20 residues. Germline V gene data show CDR1 as SQVTM and CDR2 as ANQGSEA. V was pared by 5 bases and J by 1 base, with 15 bases of the junction left unmatched. The CDR3 here is CSVIKPGLAGGGGSYNEQFF. As DNA, the CDR3 is TGCAGCGTTATAAAACCGGGACTAGCGGGAGGCGGAGGGTCCTACAATGAGCAGTTCTTC.

The chain carries TRBV15 and TRBJ2-1; D gene uncertain. Germline assignment: CDR1 LNHNV and CDR2 YYDKDF (reference sequence). The CDR3 is 15 residues long. The V end lost 2 bases, the J end lost 0 bases, and 8 bases lay between the germline ends. CDR3 in amino acids: CATSRRSGSYNEQFF. DNA of the CDR3: TGTGCCACCAGCAGACGGTCAGGCTCCTACAATGAGCAGTTCTTC.

The chain has TRBV25-1 and TRBJ1-5; 8 bases map to TRBD1. Trimming cost V 8 bases and J 3 bases; bases outside gene matches: 6. CDR3 size: 14 residues. Germline lookup yields CDR1 MGHDK and CDR2 SYGVNS. The chain's CDR3 is CASGGTGVNQPQHF. Here the CDR3 DNA reads TGTGCCAGCGGAGGGACAGGCGTCAATCAGCCCCAGCATTTT. Full variable domain (rest looked up from reference TRBV25-1 and TRBJ1-5): EADIYQTPRYLVIGTGKKITLECSQTMGHDKMYWYQQDPGMELHLIHYSYGVNSTEKGDLSSESTVSRIRTEHFPLTLESARPSHTSQYLCASGGTGVNQPQHFGDGTRLSIL.

The V gene is TRBV30, the J gene TRBJ2-7, with 12 nucleotides matching TRBD1. In germline, CDR1 is GTSNPN, CDR2 SVGIG (reference sequence). Trimming at V came to 5 bases and at J to 7 bases, leaving 12 bases not matched to a gene. The CDR3 extends over 15 amino acids. The CDR3 sequence is CAWSPAGQGAGEQYF. CDR3 coding DNA: TGTGCCTGGTCTCCGGCGGGACAGGGGGCTGGTGAGCAGTACTTC.

In DNA, the CDR3 is TGTGCCATCAGTGGAAACGATGGAGAGTTCTACAATGAGCAGTTCTTC. Its translation: CAISGNDGEFYNEQFF. The chain employs TRBV10-3 and TRBJ2-1; D ambiguous. Per germline, CDR1 ENHRY and CDR2 SYGVKD. The CDR3 consists of 16 residues. Between the trimmed V and J ends, which lost 4 bases and 3 bases, there was a span of 16 bases.

V gene TRBV6-5 combines with J gene TRBJ2-5; a possible D gene is TRBD2 (6 bases). Germline lookup yields CDR1 MNHEY and CDR2 SVGAGI. CDR3 length: 15 amino acids. Trimming took off 3 bases at V and 4 bases at J, with 15 bases between the two ends. CDR3 DNA sequence: TGTGCCAGCAGTTATTCCGGCCGAGCGGGAGAGACCCAGTACTTC. This sequence encodes CASSYSGRAGETQYF.

In this sample, this clone turned up a few times. This sequence joins TRBV5-1 and TRBJ2-4; no clear D gene. The V end was cut by 0 bases, the J end by 0 bases, with 13 bases between. Germline V gene sequence: CDR1 SGHRS, CDR2 YFSETQ. This CDR3 comprises 17 residues. CDR3 in DNA: TGCGCCAGCAGCTTGGTAGGCCTAGATCTAGCCAAAAACATTCAGTACTTC. The encoded protein is CASSLVGLDLAKNIQYF.

This clone turned up a few times. The rearrangement uses TRBV7-9 and TRBJ2-2; perhaps TRBD2 as D (6 bases). Trimming removed 5 bases at V and 1 base at J, with 14 bases between. Germline values: CDR1 SEHNR, CDR2 FQNEAQ (reference sequence). CDR3 size: 16 residues. This chain's CDR3 is CASSPPGTRNTGELFF. The CDR3 DNA reads as TGTGCCAGCAGCCCCCCAGGGACTCGGAACACCGGGGAGCTGTTTTTT.

V gene TRBV7-2 combines with J gene TRBJ1-5, with unresolved D. This CDR3 has 14 residues. The germline CDR1 and CDR2 sequences are SGHTA and FQGNSA. Trimming took 1 base from V and 4 from J, leaving 8 bases between them. In DNA form, the CDR3 reads TGTGCCAGCAGCTTAGGCTCGCAGAATCAGCCCCAGCATTTT. Its translation is CASSLGSQNQPQHF.

Concerning this clone: The junction departs from germline at one end; a sequencing error may be responsible. The sample holds other DNA sequences that translate to the same CDR3. The chain combines TRBV19 with TRBJ1-2; 7 bases are a match to TRBD1. Germline V CDR1 and CDR2: LNHDA, SQIVND (reference sequence). The CDR3 is 16 residues long. The CDR3 region is CASSINWTGALGGYTF. CDR3 in DNA: TGTGCCAGCAGTATAAACTGGACAGGAGCGTTGGGGGGCTACACCTTC.

The table lists this clone with a count of one. The rearrangement uses TRBV6-5 and TRBJ1-1; 10 bases align to TRBD1. The CDR3 runs to 14 residues. Per germline, CDR1 MNHEY and CDR2 SVGAGI. The junction had 6 bases not matched to a gene; V was cut back by 6 bases and J by 5 bases. The CDR3 DNA is TGTGCCAGCAGCGAAAGACAGGGGGCGACTGAAGCTTTCTTT. It translates to CASSERQGATEAFF.

The chain is built from TRBV5-1 and TRBJ1-1, with D perhaps matching TRBD1 (5 bases). This CDR3 has 15 amino acids. The germline V gene encodes CDR1 SGHRS and CDR2 YFSETQ. Trimming stripped 1 base from V and 0 bases from J, with 10 bases between. The CDR3: CASSLSGGLNTEAFF. The DNA of the CDR3 is TGCGCCAGCAGCTTGTCGGGGGGGTTGAACACTGAAGCTTTCTTT. The full variable domain, with the rest looked up from reference TRBV5-1 and TRBJ1-1, is KAGVTQTPRYLIKTRGQQVTLSCSPISGHRSVSWYQQTPGQGLQFLFEYFSETQRNKGNFPGRFSGRQFSNSRSEMNVSTLELGDSALYLCASSLSGGLNTEAFFGQGTRLTVV.

V is TRBV19 and J is TRBJ2-1; possibly TRBD2 for D (6 bases). Germline V gene lookup returns CDR1 LNHDA and CDR2 SQIVND (reference sequence). V was shortened by 3 bases and J by 3 bases, with 9 bases between the two germline ends. The CDR3 consists of 14 residues. The CDR3 region is CASSMSGVYNEQFF. The CDR3 bases are TGTGCCAGTAGTATGTCGGGGGTCTACAATGAGCAGTTCTTC. Complete variable domain (other parts from reference TRBV19 and TRBJ2-1): DGGITQSPKYLFRKEGQNVTLSCEQNLNHDAMYWYRQDPGQGLRLIYYSQIVNDFQKGDIAEGYSVSREKKESFPLTVTSAQKNPTAFYLCASSMSGVYNEQFFGPGTRLTVL.

This clone occurred once. At one boundary the junction diverges from the germline segment, which might be a read error. The chain has TRBV7-9 and TRBJ1-2; 11 nucleotides line up with TRBD1. The CDR3 totals 14 residues. CDR1 SEHNR and CDR2 FQNEAQ come from the germline V gene (reference sequence). In DNA form, the CDR3 reads TGTTCCAGCAGCGAACGGACAGGGGGCGGTGGCTACACCTTC. Its protein product is CSSSERTGGGGYTF.

This clone came up a few times. V usage is TRBV7-9 and J usage is TRBJ2-2; 8 bases match TRBD2. V shed 8 bases and J 2 bases; nucleotides not matched to a gene: 13. CDR3 length: 17 residues. Germline-derived CDR1 and CDR2 are SEHNR and FQNEAQ (reference sequence). The CDR3 loop reads CASSQAWREANTGELFF. In DNA form, the CDR3 reads TGTGCCAGCTCCCAGGCGTGGCGGGAGGCTAACACCGGGGAGCTGTTTTTT.

The J gene is TRBJ2-5, the V gene TRBV5-4, with D unresolved. V lost 3 bases, J lost 3 bases, and 9 bases lay in between. In germline, CDR1 is SGHNT, CDR2 YYREEE (reference sequence). CDR3 size: 13 residues. In nucleotides, the CDR3 is TGTGCCAGCAGCTCCGGCGGAAAAGAGACCCAGTACTTC. It codes for CASSSGGKETQYF.

This clone was seen a single time. CDR3 nucleotides: TGTGCCAGCAGCTTGGCAAGAGGGGGCGCGGCTGAAGCTTTCTTT. Translation gives CASSLARGGAAEAFF. The V gene is TRBV5-4, the J gene TRBJ1-1; 7 bases match TRBD1. Germline CDR1 is SGHNT and CDR2 is YYREEE (reference sequence). CDR3 size: 15 residues. The ends lost 0 bases at V and 6 bases at J; junction bases unmatched: 8.

The genes are TRBV11-2 and TRBJ2-7; 11 bases align to TRBD1. V was pared by 7 bases and J by 0 bases, with 17 bases of the junction left unmatched. There are 19 residues in the CDR3. CDR1 is SGHAT and CDR2 is FQNNGV in the germline V gene. The CDR3 nucleotides read TGTGCCAGCACTCCCAAACGGGACAGGGGGTTTTTCCCCTCCTACGAGCAGTACTTC. This translates into CASTPKRDRGFFPSYEQYF.